A single sample gave rise to the 5 T cell receptor beta chains below, sequenced in a study of OX40 agonist ivuxolimab in advanced cancers. Using immunoSEQ multiplex PCR, the repertoire was profiled, and TCRdb retains in-frame clones only, with some absent. The sample lists some 73,000 clones; 88% were seen once. The source was CD4+ or CD8+ T cells sorted from blood, collected in a trial of the OX40 agonist ivuxolimab. The receptors stem from an adult with an advanced solid tumor such as melanoma, head and neck, liver or kidney cancer.

With respect to this clone: The junction departs from the called germline gene at one end, perhaps through a read error. The chain combines TRBV7-7 with TRBJ2-1; 7 nucleotides line up with TRBD2. Germline V lookup: CDR1 SSHAT, CDR2 FNYEAQ (reference sequence). There are 13 residues in the CDR3. CDR3 nucleotides: TGTGCTAGCAGCCGCGGGGGAGGCAATGAGCAGTTCTTC. It yields the protein CASSRGGGNEQFF.

The chain uses TRBV9 and TRBJ1-3; no clear D gene. The CDR3 contains 14 residues. Germline CDR1 reads SGDLS; CDR2 reads YYNGEE. V was pared by 2 bases and J by 2 bases, with 8 bases between. The CDR3 DNA reads as TGTGCCAGCAGCGTGTTACAGACTGGAAACACCATATATTTT. This gives the protein CASSVLQTGNTIYF.

For the CDR3, the DNA is TGTGCCAGCAGCCATAACGAGGGAAAGACCTATGGCTACACCTTC. Amino acid sequence: CASSHNEGKTYGYTF. This chain uses TRBV7-1 with TRBJ1-2; D not resolved. TRBV7-1 is an ORF; its function is uncertain. V was cut by 5 bases and J by 4 bases, with 17 bases left in between. The CDR3 runs 15 residues.

The rearrangement joins TRBV5-1 to TRBJ2-5; D possibly matches TRBD1 or TRBD2 (5 bases each). V was shortened by 0 bases and J by 5 bases, with 8 bases between the two germline ends. CDR3 length equals 13 residues. The germline CDR1 and CDR2 sequences are SGHRS and YFSETQ. CDR3: CASSLGGGETQYF. CDR3 DNA: TGCGCCAGCAGCTTGGGGGGCGGGGAGACCCAGTACTTC.

This chain joins TRBV6-6 and TRBJ2-1, with 7 bases matching TRBD1. Per the germline V gene, CDR1 is MNHNY and CDR2 is SVGAGI (reference sequence). There are 13 residues in the CDR3. The V gene end was trimmed by 10 bases and the J gene end by 7 bases; junction bases not matched to a gene: 10. In DNA, the CDR3 is TGTGCCACTAATCTACAGGGGAGTAATGAGCAGTTCTTC. Amino acids: CATNLQGSNEQFF.